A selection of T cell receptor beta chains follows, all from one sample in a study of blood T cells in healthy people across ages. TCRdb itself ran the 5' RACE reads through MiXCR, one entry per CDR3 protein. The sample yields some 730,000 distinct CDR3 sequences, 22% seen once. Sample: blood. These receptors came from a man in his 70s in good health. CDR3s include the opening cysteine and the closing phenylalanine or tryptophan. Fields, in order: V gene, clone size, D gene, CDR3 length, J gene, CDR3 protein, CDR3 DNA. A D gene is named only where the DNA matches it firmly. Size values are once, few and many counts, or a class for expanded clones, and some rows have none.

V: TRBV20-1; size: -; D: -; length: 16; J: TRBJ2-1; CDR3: CSARDGYRAVLNEQFF; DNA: TGCAGTGCTAGAGATGGATACAGGGCTGTCCTCAATGAGCAGTTCTTC
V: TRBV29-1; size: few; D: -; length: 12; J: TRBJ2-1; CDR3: CSVEFPSNEQFF; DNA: TGCAGCGTTGAATTTCCTAGCAATGAGCAGTTCTTC
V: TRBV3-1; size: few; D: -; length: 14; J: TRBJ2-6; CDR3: CASRGRVGANVLTF; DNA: TGTGCCAGCAGAGGTCGTGTTGGGGCCAACGTCCTGACTTTC
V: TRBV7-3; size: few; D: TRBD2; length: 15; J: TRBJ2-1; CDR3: CASSLSGLTYNEQFF; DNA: TGTGCCAGCAGCTTATCGGGACTAACGTACAATGAGCAGTTCTTC
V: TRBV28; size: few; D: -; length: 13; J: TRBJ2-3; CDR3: CASIRRGSDTQYF; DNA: TGTGCCAGCATCCGTCGGGGATCAGATACGCAGTATTTT
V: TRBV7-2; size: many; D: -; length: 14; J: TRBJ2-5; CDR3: CASNLDRLQETQYF; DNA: TGTGCCAGCAACTTAGATAGATTGCAAGAGACCCAGTACTTC
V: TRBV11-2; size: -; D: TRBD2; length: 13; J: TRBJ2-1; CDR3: CASSPRLAGEQFF; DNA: TGTGCCAGCAGCCCGCGACTAGCGGGGGAGCAGTTCTTC
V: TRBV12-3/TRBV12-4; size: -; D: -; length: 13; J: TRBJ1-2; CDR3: CASSSPGYYGYTF; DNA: TGTGCCAGCAGTTCCCCAGGGTACTATGGCTACACCTTC
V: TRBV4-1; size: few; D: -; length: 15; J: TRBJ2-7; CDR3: CASSQEAGSTYEQYF; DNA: TGCGCCAGCAGCCAAGAGGCAGGGTCAACCTACGAGCAGTACTTC
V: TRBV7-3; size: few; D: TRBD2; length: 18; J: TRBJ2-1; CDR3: CASSLAGMASGSYNEQFF; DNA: TGTGCCAGCAGCTTAGCGGGGATGGCTAGCGGGAGCTACAATGAGCAGTTCTTC
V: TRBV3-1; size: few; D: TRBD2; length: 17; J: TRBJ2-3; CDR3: CASSQDQSGGATDTQYF; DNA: TGTGCCAGCAGCCAAGATCAAAGCGGGGGGGCGACAGATACGCAGTATTTT
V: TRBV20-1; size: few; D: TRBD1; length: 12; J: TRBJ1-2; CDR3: CSAEDRSYGYTF; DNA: TGCAGTGCTGAGGACAGGTCCTATGGCTACACCTTC
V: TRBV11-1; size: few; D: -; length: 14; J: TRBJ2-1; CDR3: CASSIRTRGNEQFF; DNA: TGTGCCAGCAGCATAAGAACTCGCGGGAATGAGCAGTTCTTC
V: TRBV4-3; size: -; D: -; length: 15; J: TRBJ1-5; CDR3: CASSQDPDSNQPQHF; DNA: TGCGCCAGCAGCCAAGACCCCGATAGCAATCAGCCCCAGCATTTT
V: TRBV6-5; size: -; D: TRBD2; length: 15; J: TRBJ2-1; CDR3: CASSIGLAVTNEQFF; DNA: TGTGCCAGCAGTATCGGACTAGCGGTTACCAATGAGCAGTTCTTC
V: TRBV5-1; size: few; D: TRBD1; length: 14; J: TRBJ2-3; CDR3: CASSPPTGSDTQYF; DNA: TGCGCCAGCAGCCCTCCGACAGGGTCGGATACGCAGTATTTT
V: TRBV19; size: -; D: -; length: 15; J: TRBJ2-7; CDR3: CASTFRQTHSYEQYF; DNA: TGTGCCAGTACCTTCAGACAGACCCATTCCTACGAGCAGTACTTC
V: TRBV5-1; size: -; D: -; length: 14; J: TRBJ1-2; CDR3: CASSEMTIGYGYTF; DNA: TGCGCCAGCAGCGAAATGACAATCGGCTATGGCTACACCTTC
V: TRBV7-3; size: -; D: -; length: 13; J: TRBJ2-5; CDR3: CASRKNRRETQYF; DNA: TGTGCCAGCAGAAAAAATAGGCGAGAGACCCAGTACTTC
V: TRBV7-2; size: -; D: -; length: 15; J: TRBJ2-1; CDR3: CASTRDGSSYNEQFF; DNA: TGTGCCAGCACCCGGGACGGTAGCTCCTACAATGAGCAGTTCTTC
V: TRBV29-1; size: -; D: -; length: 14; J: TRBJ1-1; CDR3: CSVEGNWVRTEAFF; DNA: TGCAGCGTTGAAGGAAACTGGGTTCGGACTGAAGCTTTCTTT
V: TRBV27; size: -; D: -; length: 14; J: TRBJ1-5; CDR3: CASSFGYRDQPRHF; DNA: TGTGCCAGCAGTTTTGGATACAGAGATCAGCCCCGGCATTTT
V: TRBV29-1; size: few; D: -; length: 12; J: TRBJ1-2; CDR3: CSVLARSYGYTF; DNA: TGCAGCGTTTTAGCGAGATCGTATGGCTACACCTTC
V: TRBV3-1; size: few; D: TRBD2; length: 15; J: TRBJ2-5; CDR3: CASRNIAGNQETQYF; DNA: TGTGCCAGCAGAAACATAGCGGGTAACCAAGAGACCCAGTACTTC
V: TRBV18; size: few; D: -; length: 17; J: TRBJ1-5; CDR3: CASSPNSGLESNQPQHF; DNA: TGTGCCAGCTCACCTAACTCGGGTCTTGAGAGCAATCAGCCCCAGCATTTT
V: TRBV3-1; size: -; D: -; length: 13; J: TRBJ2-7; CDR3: CASSTLEGYEQYF; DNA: TGTGCCAGCAGCACATTAGAAGGGTACGAGCAGTACTTC
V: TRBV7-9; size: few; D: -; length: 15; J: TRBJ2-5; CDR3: CASSLGGVSMETQYF; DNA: TGTGCCAGCAGCTTAGGAGGGGTTTCAATGGAGACCCAGTACTTC
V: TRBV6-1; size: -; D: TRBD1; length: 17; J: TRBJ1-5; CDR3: CASSAQKPGQSYQPQHF; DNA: TGTGCCAGCAGTGCTCAGAAACCGGGACAGAGTTATCAGCCCCAGCATTTT
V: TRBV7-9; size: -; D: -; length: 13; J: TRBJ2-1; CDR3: CASSLQLGEAQFF; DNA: TGTGCCAGCAGCTTACAGTTAGGGGAGGCTCAGTTCTTC
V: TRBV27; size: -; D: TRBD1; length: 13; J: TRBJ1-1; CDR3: CASKQQGITEAFF; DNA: TGTGCCAGCAAACAACAGGGGATCACTGAAGCTTTCTTT
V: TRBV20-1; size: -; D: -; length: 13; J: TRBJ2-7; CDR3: CSASSRLRNEQYF; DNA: TGCAGTGCTAGTTCACGCCTTCGGAACGAGCAGTACTTC
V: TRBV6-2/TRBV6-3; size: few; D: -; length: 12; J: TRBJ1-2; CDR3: CAIQEGAYGYTF; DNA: TGTGCCATCCAGGAGGGTGCCTATGGCTACACCTTC
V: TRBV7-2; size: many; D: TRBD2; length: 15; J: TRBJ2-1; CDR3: CASSLRLAGGDEQFF; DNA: TGTGCCAGCAGCTTGAGACTAGCGGGAGGGGATGAGCAGTTCTTC
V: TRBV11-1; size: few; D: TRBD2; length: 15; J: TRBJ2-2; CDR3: CASSLLAGTTGELFF; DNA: TGTGCCAGCAGCCTCCTAGCGGGGACTACCGGGGAGCTGTTTTTT
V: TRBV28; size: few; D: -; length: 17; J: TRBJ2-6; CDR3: CASTRTHRSTGANVLTF; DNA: TGTGCCAGCACAAGAACCCACCGGAGTACTGGGGCCAACGTCCTGACTTTC
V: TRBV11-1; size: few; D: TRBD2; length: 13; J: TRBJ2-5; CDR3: CASSLVGLAGVFF; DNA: TGTGCCAGCAGCTTAGTCGGACTAGCGGGAGTGTTCTTC
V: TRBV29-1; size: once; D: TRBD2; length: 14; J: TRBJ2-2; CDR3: CSVGTSGHTGELFF; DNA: TGCAGCGTAGGGACTAGCGGTCACACCGGGGAGCTGTTTTTT
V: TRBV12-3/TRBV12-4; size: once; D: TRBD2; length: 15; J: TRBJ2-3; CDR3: CASSSRGGPTDTQYF; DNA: TGTGCCAGCAGTTCTCGCGGGGGGCCCACAGATACGCAGTATTTT
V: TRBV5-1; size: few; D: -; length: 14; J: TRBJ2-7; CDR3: CASSTGGSRYEQYF; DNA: TGCGCCAGCAGCACTGGGGGGAGCCGGTACGAGCAGTACTTC
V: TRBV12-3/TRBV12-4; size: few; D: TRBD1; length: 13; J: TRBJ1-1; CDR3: CASSLRGRAEAFF; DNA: TGTGCCAGCAGTTTGAGGGGGCGGGCTGAAGCTTTCTTT
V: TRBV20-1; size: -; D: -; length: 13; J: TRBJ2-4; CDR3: CSAGHGAKNIQYF; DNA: TGCAGTGCTGGACATGGAGCCAAAAACATTCAGTACTTC
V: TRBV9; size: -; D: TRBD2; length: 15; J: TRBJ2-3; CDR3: CASSASGSSTDTQYF; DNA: TGTGCCAGCAGCGCCAGCGGGAGTAGCACAGATACGCAGTATTTT
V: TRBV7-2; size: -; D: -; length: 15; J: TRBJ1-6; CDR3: CASSLDSQTYSPLHF; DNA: TGTGCCAGCAGCTTAGACTCTCAGACCTATTCACCCCTCCACTTT
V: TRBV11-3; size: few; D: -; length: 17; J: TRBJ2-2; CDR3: CASSPSWAVGDTGELFF; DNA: TGTGCCAGCAGCCCATCTTGGGCAGTGGGGGACACCGGGGAGCTGTTTTTT
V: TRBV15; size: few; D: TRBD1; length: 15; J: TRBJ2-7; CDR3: CATSRDHAGGYEQYF; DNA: TGTGCCACCAGCAGAGATCATGCAGGGGGCTACGAGCAGTACTTC
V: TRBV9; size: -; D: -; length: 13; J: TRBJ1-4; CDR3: CASSGTANEKLFF; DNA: TGTGCCAGCAGTGGGACGGCTAATGAAAAACTGTTTTTT
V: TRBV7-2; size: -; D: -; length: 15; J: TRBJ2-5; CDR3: CASSSGDLRQETQYF; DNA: TGTGCCAGCAGCTCGGGGGACCTTCGACAAGAGACCCAGTACTTC